The sequence of this TCR beta chain was determined in a study of control samples from healthy donors and cancer patients. TCRdb's table, derived via immunoSEQ multiplex PCR, lists solely in-frame clones and lacks some. The data contain some 90,000 clones, 91% of them singletons. Trimming shortened V by 0 bases and J by 6 bases, and 12 bases separated the two germline ends. The CDR3 consists of 16 residues. Germline V lookup: CDR1 LGHNA, CDR2 YNFKEQ. The TCR comes from a woman in her twenties or thirties in good health. The sequenced material came from blood. The rearrangement links TRBV4-2 to TRBJ1-6; D not certain. The CDR3, as DNA: TGTGCCAGCAGCCAAGATCTAAAAGCCTCTAATTCACCCCTCCACTTT. This sequence encodes CASSQDLKASNSPLHF.